This T cell receptor beta chain was recovered during a study of T cells in Graves' hyperthyroidism and ophthalmopathy. This clonotype has a count of ten or more. What was amplified from RNA transcripts were TCR beta CDR3 regions. The study used the HTBI primer set for a first-round RT-PCR of the TCR CDR3. TCRdb ran MiXCR on the multiplex PCR reads and lists one entry per CDR3 protein. The table shows hundreds of thousands of distinct CDR3 sequences, with over 20% occurring only once. This CDR3 has 13 residues. From germline, CDR1 is MDHEN and CDR2 SYDVKM. Trimming removed 5 bases at V and 4 bases at J, with 8 bases between.

Material for sequencing was blood. The rearrangement joins TRBV28 to TRBJ2-2; D remains unclear. The sequence was collected from a man younger than 40 with Graves' ophthalmopathy. Here the CDR3 DNA reads TGTGCCAGCAGTCTGAAGCGCACCGGGGAGCTGTTTTTT. Its translation: CASSLKRTGELFF.